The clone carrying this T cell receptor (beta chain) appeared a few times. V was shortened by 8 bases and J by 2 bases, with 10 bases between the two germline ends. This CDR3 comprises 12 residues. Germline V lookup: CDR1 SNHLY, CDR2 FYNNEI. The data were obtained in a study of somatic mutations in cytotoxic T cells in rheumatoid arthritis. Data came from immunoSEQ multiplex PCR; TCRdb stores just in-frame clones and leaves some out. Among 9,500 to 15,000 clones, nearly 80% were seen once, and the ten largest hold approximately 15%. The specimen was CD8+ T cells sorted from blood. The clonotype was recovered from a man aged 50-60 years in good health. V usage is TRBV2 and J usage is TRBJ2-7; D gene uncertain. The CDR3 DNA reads TGTGCCAGCGGGCATCGTCCCTACGAGCAGTACTTC. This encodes CASGHRPYEQYF.